Reported below is one TCR beta chain. Its antigen is unidentified. This sample was taken from a study of blood T cells in healthy people across ages. Notes on the study in general: Strong correlation linked observed beta diversity and percent naive T cells.

Through a sample-barcoded 5' primer and a J-beta primer mix, a second PCR was run for roughly 6 to 12 cycles. TCRdb passed the 5' RACE reads through MiXCR, listing each CDR3 protein once. In the table there are some 940,000 distinct CDR3 sequences, 25% to 35% of which are singletons. The same specimen was also included in a second study, on T cells of mothers and their children.

The source material was blood. The sequence was collected from a woman aged 40 to 50 in good health.

CDR3 region: CASSGTGYQETQYF. CDR3 bases: TGTGCCAGCAGTGGGACAGGGTATCAAGAGACCCAGTACTTC. The chain joins TRBV6-6 to TRBJ2-5; 9 positions agree with TRBD1. V was clipped by 5 bases and J by 2 bases; unmatched bases: 3. This CDR3 has 14 amino acids. Germline-derived CDR1 and CDR2 are MNHNY and SVGAGI (reference sequence).